The clone carrying this T cell receptor beta chain was detected only a few times. Its target is unknown. Trimming removed 2 bases from V and 1 base from J, with 18 bases in between. The germline V gene has CDR1 MNHNS and CDR2 SASEGT. CDR3 length: 17 residues. The entry originates in a study of PD-1 blockade in classical Hodgkin lymphoma. Study-level findings and limits: Newly diagnosed patients reportedly trailed healthy donors in baseline TCR diversity. Significant TCR diversity gains by C4D1 occurred in CD4+ but not CD8+ cells. Nivolumab initiation under 1 year post-ASCT meant exclusion.

Data came from immunoSEQ multiplex PCR; TCRdb stores just in-frame clones and leaves some out. The repertoire holds 35,000 to 50,000 clones, with roughly 70% as singletons. Patients all relapsed after autologous stem cell transplantation, and there was variation in brentuximab vedotin exposure. This sample comprised peripheral blood mononuclear cells (PBMCs), obtained before the second cycle of nivolumab. The chain recombines TRBV6-1 with TRBJ2-7, with no clear D. The receptor comes from a human donor with classical Hodgkin lymphoma. The CDR3 DNA reads as TGTGCCAGCAGTGAAATCCCCATTATAAAAGAATCCTACGAGCAGTACTTC. Translated: CASSEIPIIKESYEQYF.